The subject of this entry is one T cell receptor (beta chain). In the authors' methods: Estimates of nucleated cell counts were drawn from the amplification of reference gene primers. Sequenced by immunoSEQ multiplex PCR; TCRdb stores in-frame clones only, minus some. Clone size and V and J calls were adopted from that table, with D and trimming inferred from the DNA. The sample carries around 150,000 clones, about 90% recorded once. This sample was taken from a study of blood T cell repertoires in COVID-19. Germline values: CDR1 SGDLS, CDR2 YYNGEE. CDR3 length: 15 residues. The V and J ends lost 4 bases and 1 base, in that order; junction bases with no gene match: 7.

This TCR was sampled from a man aged 50-59 years with active COVID-19. Sequencing was performed on peripheral blood. The chain recombines TRBV9 with TRBJ1-1; TRBD1 aligns across 7 bases. The CDR3 protein is CASSRNEGANTEAFF. Here the CDR3 DNA reads TGTGCCAGCAGCAGAAACGAGGGGGCGAACACTGAAGCTTTCTTT.